These T cell receptor beta chains were read from a single sample in a study of monozygotic twins with inflammatory bowel disease. Following a re-call of the 5' RACE reads, TCRdb has one entry per CDR3 protein and lacks DNA. Its listing shows some 300,000 distinct CDR3 sequences. The sample was blood. These receptors originate from a human donor with ulcerative colitis or Crohn's disease, or a healthy co-twin of an affected twin (not recorded which). CDR3s include the opening cysteine and the closing phenylalanine or tryptophan. Each record gives: V gene, J gene, CDR3 protein.

TRBV18	TRBJ1-6	CASWDSYNSPLHF
TRBV10-1	TRBJ2-7	CASSESELATTYEQYF
TRBV5-1	TRBJ1-6	CASSRRQGADYNSPLHF
TRBV25-1	TRBJ2-3	CASSEVAGALTDTQYF
TRBV12-3/TRBV12-4	TRBJ2-1	CASSFRQVLTFYNEQFF
TRBV6-4	TRBJ2-1	CASSMAGRVRHEQFF
TRBV25-1	TRBJ2-7	CASSGRWDSSYEQYF
TRBV7-9	TRBJ2-5	CASSLSAGEVGTQYF
TRBV11-3	TRBJ1-6	CASSSDRNSPLHF
TRBV7-3	TRBJ2-3	CASSPSWSGTDTQYF
TRBV19	TRBJ1-5	CASSPGGASNQPQHF
TRBV20-1	TRBJ1-5	CKTGTGRSNQPQHF
TRBV7-2	TRBJ2-1	CASSFGLARLFRNEQFF
TRBV7-9	TRBJ1-5	CASSLPGSSQPQHF
TRBV5-4	TRBJ2-3	CASSLTSGRASDTQYF
TRBV6-2/TRBV6-3	TRBJ2-4	CASSTTGLWRNIQYF
TRBV4-3	TRBJ2-2	CASSQEMGVENTGELFF
TRBV28	TRBJ2-7	CASTPSPGTGVTYEQYF
TRBV4-3	TRBJ2-7	CASSQDGQKVHEQYF
TRBV12-3/TRBV12-4	TRBJ2-1	CASSLALGGGSNEQFF
TRBV5-4	TRBJ1-3	CASSLWGNTIYF
TRBV3-1	TRBJ2-6	CASSMRSPRANVLTF
TRBV24-1	TRBJ2-3	CATSEPGQGADTQYF
TRBV6-1	TRBJ2-7	CASSDNGSAYEQYF
TRBV6-5	TRBJ2-3	CASSTGQVTASDTQYF
TRBV25-1	TRBJ1-6	CARRQNNSPLHF
TRBV7-3	TRBJ1-6	CASSSEGVSPLHF
TRBV5-5	TRBJ1-6	CASSLEDRGFSPLHF
TRBV30	TRBJ2-7	CAWKGQTASYEQYF
TRBV2	TRBJ1-3	CASSRQISGNTIYF
TRBV6-5	TRBJ2-1	CASSYSWADYNEQFF
TRBV7-2	TRBJ2-5	CASSLASSGEETQYF
TRBV24-1	TRBJ2-6	CATSDLVPDHSGANVLTF
TRBV20-1	TRBJ1-6	CSARPGQFSPLHF
TRBV7-9	TRBJ1-2	CASSSGTPANYGYTF
TRBV30	TRBJ2-7	CAWSVPGGDYEQYF
TRBV24-1	TRBJ2-3	CATSAGAGVDTQYF
TRBV24-1	TRBJ2-1	CATSPEPSGYNEQFF
TRBV28	TRBJ2-5	CASSYPGGQTQYF
TRBV9	TRBJ2-5	CASSVGGGRETQYF
TRBV7-2	TRBJ2-7	CASSLLRDTGEQYF
TRBV12-3/TRBV12-4	TRBJ2-7	CARRVDYEQYF
TRBV28	TRBJ1-5	CASSLLRDQPQHF
TRBV11-1	TRBJ1-1	CASSPPAANTEAFF